The sequence of this T cell receptor beta chain was determined in a study of blood T cell repertoires in COVID-19. On the study more broadly: Collection of acute and convalescent COVID-19 samples took place in the United States, Italy and Spain. Nucleic acid was either cDNA or gDNA, and it came from T cells, B-cell-depleted T cells, or PBMCs.

The CDR3 is 15 residues long. V shed 0 bases and J 4 bases; nucleotides not matched to a gene: 2. The V gene's germline CDR1 is MNHEY and CDR2 SMNVEV (reference sequence). Authors' data handling: Counts of nucleated cells, estimated from reference gene primer amplification, were obtained. Method: immunoSEQ multiplex PCR; TCRdb's copy keeps in-frame clones and lacks some. V, J and clone size derive from that table, while D and trimming were established from the DNA sequence. The data hold just over 650,000 clones, with 75% to 90% observed a single time. V gene TRBV27 combines with J gene TRBJ2-1; 8 nucleotides line up with TRBD2. Source material: peripheral blood. The clonotype originates from a woman aged 18-29 years with acute or convalescent COVID-19. Here the CDR3 reads CASSLSGLVYNEQFF. The CDR3 DNA sequence: TGTGCCAGCAGTTTATCGGGACTAGTTTACAATGAGCAGTTCTTC.